This entry features one T cell receptor beta chain sequence. The assay was run at deep level. The assay was immunoSEQ multiplex PCR, and TCRdb's table has in-frame clones only and misses some. The data hold approximately 2.1 million clones, with 85% to 95% observed a single time. This sample stems from a study of shared clonotypes between healthy human individuals. Germline V gene data show CDR1 as SGHRS and CDR2 as YFSETQ. This CDR3 contains 15 residues. With V trimmed by 4 bases and J by 5 bases, 7 bases remained unmatched. The gene calls are TRBV5-1 and TRBJ2-3, with 10 bases aligning to TRBD2. Sequencing was carried out using naive CD4+ T cells from PBMCs. Noted subset: CD45RA+ positively selected. The receptor's source is a man between 18 and 35 years old in good health. Some clones in this sample may be carry-over from other donors' samples. The CDR3 sequence: CASSPRVAGGDTQYF. The CDR3 DNA is TGCGCCAGCAGCCCAAGGGTAGCGGGAGGAGATACGCAGTATTTT.